This T cell receptor (beta chain) was sequenced during a study of blood T cell repertoires in COVID-19. Here immunoSEQ multiplex PCR was the method, and the copy in TCRdb shows in-frame clones only, minus some. The table has 150,000 to 200,000 clones, 85% to 90% seen once. Enrolled during active infection, Seattle patients were then followed longitudinally. The origin of this receptor is a man aged 55 to 69 with COVID-19, enrolled during active disease. Sequenced input: peripheral blood.

The CDR3 bases are TGTGCCAGCAGTGTAGGGACTAGCGGGGCGTACGAGCAGTACTTC. Translating gives CASSVGTSGAYEQYF. The chain recombines TRBV2 with TRBJ2-7, with 13 bases that match TRBD2. Germline V CDR1 and CDR2: SNHLY, FYNNEI. J lost 4 bases, V lost 4 bases, and 4 bases had no gene match. The CDR3 spans 15 residues.